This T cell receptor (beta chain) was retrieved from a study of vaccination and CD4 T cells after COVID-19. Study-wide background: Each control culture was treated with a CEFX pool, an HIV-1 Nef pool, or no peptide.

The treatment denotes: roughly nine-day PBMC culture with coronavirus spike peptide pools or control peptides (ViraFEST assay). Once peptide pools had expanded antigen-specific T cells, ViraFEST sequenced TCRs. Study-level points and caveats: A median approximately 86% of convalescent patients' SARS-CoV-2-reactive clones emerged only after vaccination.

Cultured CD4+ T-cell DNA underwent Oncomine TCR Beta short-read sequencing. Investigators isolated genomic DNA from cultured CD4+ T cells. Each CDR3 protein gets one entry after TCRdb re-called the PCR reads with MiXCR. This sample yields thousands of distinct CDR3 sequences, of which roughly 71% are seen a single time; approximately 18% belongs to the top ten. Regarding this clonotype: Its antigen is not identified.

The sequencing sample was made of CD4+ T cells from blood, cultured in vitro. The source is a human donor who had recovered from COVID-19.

The DNA for the CDR3 is TGCAGTGCCGGAATCACTGAAGCTTTCTTT. Amino acid sequence: CSAGITEAFF. V usage is TRBV20-1 and J usage is TRBJ1-1; unclear D gene. The CDR3 runs 10 residues. The germline V gene has CDR1 DFQATT and CDR2 SNEGSKA (reference sequence). V lost 6 bases, J lost 4 bases, and 6 bases lay in between.